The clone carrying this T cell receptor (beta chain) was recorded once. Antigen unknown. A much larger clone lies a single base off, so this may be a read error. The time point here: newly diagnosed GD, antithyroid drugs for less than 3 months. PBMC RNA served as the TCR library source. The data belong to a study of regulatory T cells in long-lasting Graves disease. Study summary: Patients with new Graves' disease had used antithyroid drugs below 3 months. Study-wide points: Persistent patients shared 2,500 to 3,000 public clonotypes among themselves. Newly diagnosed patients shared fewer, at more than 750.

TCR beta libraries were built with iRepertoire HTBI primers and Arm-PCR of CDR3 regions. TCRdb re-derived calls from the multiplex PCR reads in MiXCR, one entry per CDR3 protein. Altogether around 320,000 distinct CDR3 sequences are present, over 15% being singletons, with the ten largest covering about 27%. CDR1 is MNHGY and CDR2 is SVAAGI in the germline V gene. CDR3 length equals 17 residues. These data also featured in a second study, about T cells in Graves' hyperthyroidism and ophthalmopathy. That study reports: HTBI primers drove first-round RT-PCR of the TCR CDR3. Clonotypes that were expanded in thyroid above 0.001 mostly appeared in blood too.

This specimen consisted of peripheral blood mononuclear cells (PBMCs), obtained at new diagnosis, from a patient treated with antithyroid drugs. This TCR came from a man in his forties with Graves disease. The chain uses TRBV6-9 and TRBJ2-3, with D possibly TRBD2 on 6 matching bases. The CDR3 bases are TGTGCCAGCAGTTACTCGAAAGGTAGCGGTAGCACAGATACGCGGTATTTT. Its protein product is CASSYSKGSGSTDTRYF.